This entry features one T cell receptor (beta chain) sequence. This clonotype has a handful of counts. No cognate antigen has been identified for it. No quality values exist for individual bases; no much larger clone is one base distant. This record comes from a study of early T cells in non-severe SARS-CoV-2 infection (dated by TCRdb to the early 2020s). At the level of the whole study: Because TCR sequencing was done on bulk RNA from unsorted whole blood, the alpha and beta chains could not be paired.

Broad study findings and their caveats: VDJdb matching was skewed toward anti-spike CD8 responses, so virus-specific expansions were likely underestimated and private and CD4 specificities were missed.

Library creation used 5' RACE. Instrument on record: NextSeq 500. To correct for sequencing error and PCR bias, the TCR library protocol tagged individual cDNA molecules with unique molecular identifiers. Both TCR alpha and beta chains were sequenced, and tight co-correlation was observed between alpha and beta sequence abundances in each sample. The original methods were these. V gene, J gene and CDR3 annotation of TCR sequences was performed with Decombinator V4. Expanded TCRs were defined as changing significantly between any two time points under a Poisson model with p below 0.0001. TCR abundances were normalised to the total number of TCRs sequenced per sample and were expressed as counts per million. MAIT TCRs were defined by TRAV1-2 paired with TRAJ12, TRAJ20 or TRAJ33, and iNKT TCRs by TRAV10 paired with TRAJ18. VDJdb, accessed on 1 November 2021, was searched for TCRs annotated for CMV, EBV and SARS-CoV-2, and TCRs annotated for more than one antigen were excluded. TCRdb itself trimmed the public reads at Q25 with fastp, ran MiXCR and retained productive beta chains. Entries are consolidated by CDR3 protein sequence, retaining the most common genes and DNA. The V and J calls here are based on TCRdb, not the publication. The sample table lists more than 90,000 distinct CDR3 sequences, 9.5% to 11% of them with a count of one. The ten biggest clones cover 5.1% of the sample.

Set within a cohort of healthcare workers in London, UK, this nested case-control study involved weekly PCR testing of nasopharyngeal swabs along with blood sampling. Healthcare workers were recruited during the week of the UK lockdown, between 23 and 31 March 2020, and followed weekly for up to roughly 15 weeks. Clipping removes 1 base from V and 6 bases from J, with 5 as the unmatched junction base count. For CDR1 and CDR2, the germline V gene lists MGHRA and YSYEKL. From the cysteine up to the phenylalanine, the CDR3 has a length of 15 residues. The CDR3 DNA has 45 bases and is translated from base 1.

The TCR comes from an adult who was a healthcare worker with PCR-confirmed SARS-CoV-2 infection or an uninfected control (not recorded which). Sequencing was carried out using whole blood. The rearrangement combines TRBV4-1 with TRBJ1-5, with TRBD1 matching 8 junction bases. The sequenced DNA: TGCGCCAGCAGCCAAGTGGACAGGGAGGGTCAGCCCCAGCATTTT. The resulting protein is CASSQVDREGQPQHF.